Described below is a single T cell receptor beta chain sequence and its context. Trimming cost V 6 bases and J 0 bases, with 9 bases left between them. Germline V lookup: CDR1 MDHEN, CDR2 SYDVKM. This CDR3 is built from 14 residues. The data are from a study of blood T cell repertoires in COVID-19. Study-wide context: Some COVID-19 samples were acute and others convalescent; all came from the United States, Italy and Spain.

In the authors' workflow: From reference gene primer amplification, estimates of nucleated cell counts were derived. Profiled with immunoSEQ multiplex PCR; TCRdb holds only in-frame clones, not every one. D and trimming come from the DNA, and the V and J calls and clone size come from that table. The sample has more than 450,000 clones, approximately 90% seen once. Two consecutive negative NP/OP PCR tests, clearance, or resolved symptoms defined Cohort 3 recovery. This chain links TRBV28 with TRBJ2-1; D possibly corresponds to TRBD1 (7 bases). This TCR was sampled from a woman between 18 and 30 years old who had recovered from COVID-19. The sequenced sample was PBMCs or T cells enriched from blood (not recorded which). This CDR3 reads CASRQGGSYNEQFF. CDR3 in DNA: TGTGCCAGCAGGCAGGGGGGCTCCTACAATGAGCAGTTCTTC.